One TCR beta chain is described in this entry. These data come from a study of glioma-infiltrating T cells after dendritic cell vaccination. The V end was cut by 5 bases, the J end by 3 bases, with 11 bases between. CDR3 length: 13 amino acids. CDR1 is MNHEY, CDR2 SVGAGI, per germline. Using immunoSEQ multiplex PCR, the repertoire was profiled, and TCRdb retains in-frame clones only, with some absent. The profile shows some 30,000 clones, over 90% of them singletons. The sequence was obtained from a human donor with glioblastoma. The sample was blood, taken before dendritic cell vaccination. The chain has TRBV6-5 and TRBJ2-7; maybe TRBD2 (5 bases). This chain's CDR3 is CASSELAGYEQYF. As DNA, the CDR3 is TGTGCCAGCAGTGAGTTGGCGGGCTACGAGCAGTACTTC.